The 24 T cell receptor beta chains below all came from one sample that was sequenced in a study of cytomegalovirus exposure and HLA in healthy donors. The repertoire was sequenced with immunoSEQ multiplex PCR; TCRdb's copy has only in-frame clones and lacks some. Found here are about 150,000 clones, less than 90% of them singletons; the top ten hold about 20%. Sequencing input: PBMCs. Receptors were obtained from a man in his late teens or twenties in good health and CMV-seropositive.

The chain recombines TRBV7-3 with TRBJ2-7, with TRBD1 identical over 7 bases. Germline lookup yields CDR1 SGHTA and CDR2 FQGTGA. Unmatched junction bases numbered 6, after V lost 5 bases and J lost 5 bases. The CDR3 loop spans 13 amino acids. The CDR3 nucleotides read TGTGCCAGCAGCGCCGACAGGGCCCACGAGCAGTACTTC. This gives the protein CASSADRAHEQYF.

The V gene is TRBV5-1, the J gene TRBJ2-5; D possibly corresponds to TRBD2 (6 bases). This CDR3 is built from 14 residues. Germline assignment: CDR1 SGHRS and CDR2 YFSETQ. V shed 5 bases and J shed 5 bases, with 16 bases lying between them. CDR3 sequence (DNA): TGCGCCAGCAGACCCGGGGCGGCGGGGGAGACCCAGTACTTC. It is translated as CASRPGAAGETQYF. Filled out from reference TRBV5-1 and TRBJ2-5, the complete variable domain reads KAGVTQTPRYLIKTRGQQVTLSCSPISGHRSVSWYQQTPGQGLQFLFEYFSETQRNKGNFPGRFSGRQFSNSRSEMNVSTLELGDSALYLCASRPGAAGETQYFGPGTRLLVL.

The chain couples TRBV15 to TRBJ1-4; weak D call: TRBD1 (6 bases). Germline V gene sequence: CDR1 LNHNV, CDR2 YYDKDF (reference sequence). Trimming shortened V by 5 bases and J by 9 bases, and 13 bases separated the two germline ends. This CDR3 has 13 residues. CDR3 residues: CATSGRGFQKLFF. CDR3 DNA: TGTGCCACCAGCGGCAGGGGATTCCAAAAACTGTTTTTT.

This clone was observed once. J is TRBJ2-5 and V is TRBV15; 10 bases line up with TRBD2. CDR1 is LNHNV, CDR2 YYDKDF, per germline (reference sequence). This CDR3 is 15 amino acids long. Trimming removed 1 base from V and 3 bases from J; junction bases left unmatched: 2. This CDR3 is CATSRASGSEETQYF. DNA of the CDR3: TGTGCCACCAGCAGAGCTAGCGGGAGTGAAGAGACCCAGTACTTC.

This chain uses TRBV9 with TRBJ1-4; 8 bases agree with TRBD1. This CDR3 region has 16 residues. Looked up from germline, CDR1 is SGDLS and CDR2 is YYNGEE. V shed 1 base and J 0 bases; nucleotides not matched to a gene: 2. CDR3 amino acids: CASSVSGGTTNEKLFF. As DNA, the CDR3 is TGTGCCAGCAGCGTATCAGGGGGCACAACTAATGAAAAACTGTTTTTT.

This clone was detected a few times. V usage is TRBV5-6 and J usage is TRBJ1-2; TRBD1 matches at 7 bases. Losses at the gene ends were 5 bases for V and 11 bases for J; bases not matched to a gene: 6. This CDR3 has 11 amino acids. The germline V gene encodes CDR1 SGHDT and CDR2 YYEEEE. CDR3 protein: CASRSTGTYTF. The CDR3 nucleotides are TGTGCCAGCAGGTCGACAGGGACATACACCTTC.

The CDR3 here is CAWSTNRGGTF. CDR3 in DNA: TGTGCCTGGAGCACCAATAGGGGTGGAACCTTC. The rearrangement uses TRBV30 and TRBJ1-2, with D possibly TRBD1 on 5 matching bases. The length of the CDR3 is 11 residues. Germline V lookup: CDR1 GTSNPN, CDR2 SVGIG (reference sequence). V lost 3 bases, J lost 14 bases, and 16 bases lay in between. Drawing the rest from reference TRBV30 and TRBJ1-2, the complete variable domain is SQTIHQWPATLVQPVGSPLSLECTVEGTSNPNLYWYRQAAGRGLQLLFYSVGIGQISSEVPQNLSASRPQDRQFILSSKKLLLSDSGFYLCAWSTNRGGTFGSGTRLTVV.

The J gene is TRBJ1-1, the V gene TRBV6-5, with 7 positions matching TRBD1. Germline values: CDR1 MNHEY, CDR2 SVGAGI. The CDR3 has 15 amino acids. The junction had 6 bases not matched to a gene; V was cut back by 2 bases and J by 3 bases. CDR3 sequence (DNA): TGTGCCAGCAGTTACCTTGACAGGGCGGACACTGAAGCTTTCTTT. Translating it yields CASSYLDRADTEAFF.

The CDR3 region has the DNA TGCAGCGTTGACGGCCGCATCAGCAGCGGGTGGGACTATGGCTACACCTTC. As protein: CSVDGRISSGWDYGYTF. The rearrangement uses TRBV29-1 and TRBJ1-2; no reliable D call. Trimming cost V 3 bases and J 3 bases, with 23 bases left between them. In germline, CDR1 is SQVTM, CDR2 ANQGSEA. The CDR3 is 17 residues long.

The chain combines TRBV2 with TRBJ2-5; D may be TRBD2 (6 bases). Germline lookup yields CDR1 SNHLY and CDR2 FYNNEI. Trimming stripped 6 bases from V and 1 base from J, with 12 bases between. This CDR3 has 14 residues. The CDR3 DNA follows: TGTGCCAGCAGGAGGGAGGTGGGCCAAGAGACCCAGTACTTC. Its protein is CASRREVGQETQYF.

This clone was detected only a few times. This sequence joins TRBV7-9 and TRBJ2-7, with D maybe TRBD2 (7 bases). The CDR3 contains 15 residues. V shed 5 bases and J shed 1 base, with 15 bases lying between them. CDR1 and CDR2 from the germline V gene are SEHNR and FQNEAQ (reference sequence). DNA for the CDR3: TGTGCCAGCAGCCCTCGCGCGGGGGCGTCCTACGAGCAGTACTTC. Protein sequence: CASSPRAGASYEQYF.

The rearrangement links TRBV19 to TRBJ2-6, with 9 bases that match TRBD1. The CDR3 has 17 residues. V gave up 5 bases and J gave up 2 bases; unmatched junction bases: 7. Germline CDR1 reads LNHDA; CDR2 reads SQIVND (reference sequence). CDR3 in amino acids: CASSPGQGPPGANVLTF. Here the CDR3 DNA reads TGTGCCAGTAGTCCGGGACAGGGACCGCCTGGGGCCAACGTCCTGACTTTC.

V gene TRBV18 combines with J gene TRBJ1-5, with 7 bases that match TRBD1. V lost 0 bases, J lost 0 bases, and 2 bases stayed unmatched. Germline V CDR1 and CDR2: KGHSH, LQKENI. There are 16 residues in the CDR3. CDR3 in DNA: TGTGCCAGCTCACCACCGGGACAGCATAGCAATCAGCCCCAGCATTTT. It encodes CASSPPGQHSNQPQHF. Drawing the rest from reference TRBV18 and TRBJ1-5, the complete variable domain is NAGVMQNPRHLVRRRGQEARLRCSPMKGHSHVYWYRQLPEEGLKFMVYLQKENIIDESGMPKERFSAEFPKEGPSILRIQQVVRGDSAAYFCASSPPGQHSNQPQHFGDGTRLSIL.

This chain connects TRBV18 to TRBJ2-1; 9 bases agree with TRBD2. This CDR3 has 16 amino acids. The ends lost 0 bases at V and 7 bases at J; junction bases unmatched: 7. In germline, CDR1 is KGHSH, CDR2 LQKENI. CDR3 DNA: TGTGCCAGCTCACCACCGCGGGCTAGCGGGAAAAATGAGCAGTTCTTC. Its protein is CASSPPRASGKNEQFF.

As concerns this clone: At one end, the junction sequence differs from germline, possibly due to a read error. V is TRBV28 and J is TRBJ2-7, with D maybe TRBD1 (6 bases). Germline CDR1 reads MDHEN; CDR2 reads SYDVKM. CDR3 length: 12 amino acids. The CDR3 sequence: CASSLNRAFPSF. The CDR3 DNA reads TGTGCCAGCAGTTTAAACAGGGCATTCCCCTCCTTC. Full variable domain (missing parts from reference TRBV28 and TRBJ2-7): DVKVTQSSRYLVKRTGEKVFLECVQDMDHENMFWYRQDPGLGLRLIYFSYDVKMKEKGDIPEGYSVSREKKERFSLILESASTNQTSMYLCASSLNRAFPSFGPGTRLTVT.

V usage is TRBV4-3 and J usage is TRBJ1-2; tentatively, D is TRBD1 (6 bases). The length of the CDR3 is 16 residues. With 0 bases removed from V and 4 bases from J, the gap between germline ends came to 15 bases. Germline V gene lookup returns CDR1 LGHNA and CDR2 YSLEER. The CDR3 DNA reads TGCGCCAGCAGCCAAGATTCGACAGGCACCTCCTATGGCTACACCTTC. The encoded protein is CASSQDSTGTSYGYTF.

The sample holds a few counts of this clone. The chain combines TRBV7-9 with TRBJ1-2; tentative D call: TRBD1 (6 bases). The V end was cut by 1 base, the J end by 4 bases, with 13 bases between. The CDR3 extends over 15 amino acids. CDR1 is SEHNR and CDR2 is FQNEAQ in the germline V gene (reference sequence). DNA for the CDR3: TGTGCCAGCAGCTTAGAGGACCGAGGGGGCTATGGCTACACCTTC. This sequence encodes CASSLEDRGGYGYTF.

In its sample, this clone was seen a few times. The DNA for the CDR3 is TGTGCCAGCAGCACCACGACTAGCGGGAACTACGAGCAGTACTTC. Protein product: CASSTTTSGNYEQYF. The chain joins TRBV6-1 to TRBJ2-7; 11 positions agree with TRBD2. The V segment lost 6 bases and the J segment 3 bases; nucleotides outside the gene matches: 7. From germline, CDR1 is MNHNS and CDR2 SASEGT. The CDR3 length is 15 residues.

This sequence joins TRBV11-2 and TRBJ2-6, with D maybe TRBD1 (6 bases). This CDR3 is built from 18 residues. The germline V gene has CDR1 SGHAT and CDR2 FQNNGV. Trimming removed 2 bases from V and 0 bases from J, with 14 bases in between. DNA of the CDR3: TGTGCCAGCAGCTTATTTTCGCCAGGGGCCTCTGGGGCCAACGTCCTGACTTTC. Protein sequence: CASSLFSPGASGANVLTF.

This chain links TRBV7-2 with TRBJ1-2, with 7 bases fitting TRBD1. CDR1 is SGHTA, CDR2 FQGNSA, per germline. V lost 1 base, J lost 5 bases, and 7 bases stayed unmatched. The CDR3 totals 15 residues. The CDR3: CASSLGGGGDYGYTF. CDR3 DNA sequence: TGTGCCAGCAGCTTAGGTGGAGGGGGCGATTATGGCTACACCTTC.

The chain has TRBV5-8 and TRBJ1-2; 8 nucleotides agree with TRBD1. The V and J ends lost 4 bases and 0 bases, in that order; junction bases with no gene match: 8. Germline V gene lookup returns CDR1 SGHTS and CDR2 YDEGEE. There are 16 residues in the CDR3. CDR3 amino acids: CASSTTGTGANYGYTF. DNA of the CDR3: TGTGCCAGCAGCACGACCGGGACAGGAGCTAACTATGGCTACACCTTC.

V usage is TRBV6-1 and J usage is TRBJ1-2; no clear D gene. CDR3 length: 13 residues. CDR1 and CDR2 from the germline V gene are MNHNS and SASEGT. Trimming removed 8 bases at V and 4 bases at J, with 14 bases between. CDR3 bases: TGTGCCAGCGTTGAATACGGTTTCTATGGCTACACCTTC. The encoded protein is CASVEYGFYGYTF.

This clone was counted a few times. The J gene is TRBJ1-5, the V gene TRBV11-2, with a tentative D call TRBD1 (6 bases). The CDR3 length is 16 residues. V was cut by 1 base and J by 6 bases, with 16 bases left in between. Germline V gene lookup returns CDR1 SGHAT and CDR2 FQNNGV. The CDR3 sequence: CASSLVAGVSGQPQHF. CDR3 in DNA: TGTGCCAGCAGCTTAGTAGCAGGGGTGTCTGGTCAGCCCCAGCATTTT.

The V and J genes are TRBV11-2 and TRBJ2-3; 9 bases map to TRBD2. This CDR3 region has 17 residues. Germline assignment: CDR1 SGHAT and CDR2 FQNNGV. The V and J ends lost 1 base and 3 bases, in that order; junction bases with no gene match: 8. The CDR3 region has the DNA TGTGCCAGCAGCTTAGGGCCGGCGGGGGGGCAAACAGATACGCAGTATTTT. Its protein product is CASSLGPAGGQTDTQYF.